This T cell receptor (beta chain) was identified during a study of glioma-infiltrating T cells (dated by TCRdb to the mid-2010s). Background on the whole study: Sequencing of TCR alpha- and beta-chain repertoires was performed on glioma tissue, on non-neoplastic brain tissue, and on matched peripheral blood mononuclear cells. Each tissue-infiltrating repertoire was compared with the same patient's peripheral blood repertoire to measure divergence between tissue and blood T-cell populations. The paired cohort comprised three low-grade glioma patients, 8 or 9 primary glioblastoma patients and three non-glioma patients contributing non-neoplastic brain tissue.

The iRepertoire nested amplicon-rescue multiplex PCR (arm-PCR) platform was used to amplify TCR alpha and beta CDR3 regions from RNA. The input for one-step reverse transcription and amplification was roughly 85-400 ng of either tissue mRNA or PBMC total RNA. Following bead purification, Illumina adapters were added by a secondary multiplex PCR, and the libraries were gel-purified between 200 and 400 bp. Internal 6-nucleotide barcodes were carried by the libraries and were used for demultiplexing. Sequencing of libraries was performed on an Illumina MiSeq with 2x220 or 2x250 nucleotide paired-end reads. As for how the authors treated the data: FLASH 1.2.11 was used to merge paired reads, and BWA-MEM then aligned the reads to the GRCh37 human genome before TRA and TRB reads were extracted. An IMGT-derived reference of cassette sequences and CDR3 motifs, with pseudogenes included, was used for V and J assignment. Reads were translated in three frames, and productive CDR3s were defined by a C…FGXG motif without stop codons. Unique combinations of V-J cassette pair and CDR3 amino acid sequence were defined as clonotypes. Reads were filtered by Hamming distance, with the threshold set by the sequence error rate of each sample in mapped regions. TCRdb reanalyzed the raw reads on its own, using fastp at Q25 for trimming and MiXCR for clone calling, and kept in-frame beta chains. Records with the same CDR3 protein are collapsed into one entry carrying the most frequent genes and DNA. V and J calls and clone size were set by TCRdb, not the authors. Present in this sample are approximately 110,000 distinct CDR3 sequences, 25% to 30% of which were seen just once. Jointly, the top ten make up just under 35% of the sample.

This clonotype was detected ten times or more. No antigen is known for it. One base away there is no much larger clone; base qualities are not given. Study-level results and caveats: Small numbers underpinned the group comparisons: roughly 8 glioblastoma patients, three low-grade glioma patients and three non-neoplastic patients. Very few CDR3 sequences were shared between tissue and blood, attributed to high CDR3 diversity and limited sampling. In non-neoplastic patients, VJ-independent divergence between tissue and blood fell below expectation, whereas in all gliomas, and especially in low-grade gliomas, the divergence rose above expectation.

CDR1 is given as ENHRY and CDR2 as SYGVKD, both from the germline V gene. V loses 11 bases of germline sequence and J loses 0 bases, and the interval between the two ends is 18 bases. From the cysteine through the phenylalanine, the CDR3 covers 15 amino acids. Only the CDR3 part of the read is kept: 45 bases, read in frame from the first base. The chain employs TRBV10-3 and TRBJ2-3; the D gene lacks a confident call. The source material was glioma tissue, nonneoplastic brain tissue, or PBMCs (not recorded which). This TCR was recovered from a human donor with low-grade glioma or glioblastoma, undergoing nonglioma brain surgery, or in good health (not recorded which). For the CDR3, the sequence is CAVLGSNPSTDTQYF. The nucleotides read TGTGCCGTCTTAGGTTCCAATCCTAGCACAGATACGCAGTATTTT.